The clone carrying this TCR beta chain was found a few times. This specimen comes from a study of blood T cell repertoires in COVID-19. Background on the study: Whether acute or convalescent, the COVID-19 samples came from the United States, Italy and Spain. Nucleic acid was either cDNA or gDNA, and it came from T cells, B-cell-depleted T cells, or PBMCs.

In the original processing: By means of reference gene primer amplification, nucleated cell counts were estimated. Repertoires were generated with immunoSEQ multiplex PCR, while TCRdb's copy carries only in-frame clones and drops some. That table is the source of V, J and clone size, and D and trimming were worked out from the DNA. The table lists 150,000 to 200,000 clones, about 90% of them singletons. CDR1 and CDR2 (germline): MNHEY, SMNVEV (reference sequence). Trimming removed 2 bases at V and 5 bases at J, with 9 bases between. The CDR3 contains 13 residues. The TCR comes from a man between 60 and 75 years old with active or convalescent COVID-19. Input material: peripheral blood. The chain recombines TRBV27 with TRBJ1-1; D is uncertain. CDR3 sequence reads: CASSLDQSTEAFF. CDR3 sequence (DNA): TGTGCCAGCAGTTTAGATCAGTCGACTGAAGCTTTCTTT.